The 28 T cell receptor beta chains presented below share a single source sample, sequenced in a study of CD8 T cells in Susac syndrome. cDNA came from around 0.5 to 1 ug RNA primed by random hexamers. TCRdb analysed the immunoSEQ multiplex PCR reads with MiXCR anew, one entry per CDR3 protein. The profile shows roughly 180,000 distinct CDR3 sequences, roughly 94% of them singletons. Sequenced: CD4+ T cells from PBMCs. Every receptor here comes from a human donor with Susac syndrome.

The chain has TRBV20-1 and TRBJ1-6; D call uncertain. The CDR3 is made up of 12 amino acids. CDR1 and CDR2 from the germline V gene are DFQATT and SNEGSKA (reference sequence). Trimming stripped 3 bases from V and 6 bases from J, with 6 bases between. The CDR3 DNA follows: TGCAGTGCTAGCCCCCTTAATTCACCCCTCCACTTT. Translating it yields CSASPLNSPLHF.

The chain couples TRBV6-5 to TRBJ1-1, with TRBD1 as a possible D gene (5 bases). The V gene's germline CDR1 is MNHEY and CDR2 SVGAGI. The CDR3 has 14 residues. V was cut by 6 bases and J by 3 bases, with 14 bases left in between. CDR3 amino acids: CASRPYGTDTEAFF. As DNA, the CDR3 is TGTGCCAGCAGGCCCTACGGGACGGACACTGAAGCTTTCTTT.

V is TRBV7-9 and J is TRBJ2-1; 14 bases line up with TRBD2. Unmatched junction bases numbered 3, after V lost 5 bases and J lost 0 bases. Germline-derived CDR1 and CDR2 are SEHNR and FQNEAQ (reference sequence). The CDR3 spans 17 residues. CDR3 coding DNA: TGTGCCAGCAGCCCCGGGACTAGCGGGAGCTCCTACAATGAGCAGTTCTTC. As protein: CASSPGTSGSSYNEQFF.

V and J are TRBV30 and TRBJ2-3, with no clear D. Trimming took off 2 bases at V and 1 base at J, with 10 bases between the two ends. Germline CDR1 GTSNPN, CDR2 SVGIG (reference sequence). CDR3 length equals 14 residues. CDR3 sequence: CAWSSPGRTDTQYF. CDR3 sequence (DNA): TGTGCCTGGAGTAGTCCGGGCCGCACAGATACGCAGTATTTT. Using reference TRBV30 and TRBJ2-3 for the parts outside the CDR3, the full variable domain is SQTIHQWPATLVQPVGSPLSLECTVEGTSNPNLYWYRQAAGRGLQLLFYSVGIGQISSEVPQNLSASRPQDRQFILSSKKLLLSDSGFYLCAWSSPGRTDTQYFGPGTRLTVL.

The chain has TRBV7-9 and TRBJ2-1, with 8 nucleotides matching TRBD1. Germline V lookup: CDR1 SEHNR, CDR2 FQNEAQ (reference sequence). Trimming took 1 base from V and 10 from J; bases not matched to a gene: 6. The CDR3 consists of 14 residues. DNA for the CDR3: TGTGCCAGCAGCTTAGGAGACAGGGGTACCGAGCAGTTCTTC. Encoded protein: CASSLGDRGTEQFF.

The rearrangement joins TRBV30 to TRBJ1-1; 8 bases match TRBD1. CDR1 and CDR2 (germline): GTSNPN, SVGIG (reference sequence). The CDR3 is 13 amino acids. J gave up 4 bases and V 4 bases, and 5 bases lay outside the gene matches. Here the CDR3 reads CAWIWTGSTEAFF. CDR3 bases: TGTGCCTGGATCTGGACAGGGAGCACTGAAGCTTTCTTT.

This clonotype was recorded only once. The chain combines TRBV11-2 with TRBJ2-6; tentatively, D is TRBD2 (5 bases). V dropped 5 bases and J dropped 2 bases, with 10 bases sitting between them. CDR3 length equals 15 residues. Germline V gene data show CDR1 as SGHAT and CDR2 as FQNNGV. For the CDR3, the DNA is TGTGCCAGCAGCCTGAGGGTCGCTGGGGCCAACGTCCTGACTTTC. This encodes CASSLRVAGANVLTF.

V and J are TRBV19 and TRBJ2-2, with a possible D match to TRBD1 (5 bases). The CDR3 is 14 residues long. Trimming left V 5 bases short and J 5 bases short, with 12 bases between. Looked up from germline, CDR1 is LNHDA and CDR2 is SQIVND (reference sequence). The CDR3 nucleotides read TGTGCCAGTAGTTTCCCCTACAGGACCGGGGAGCTGTTTTTT. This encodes CASSFPYRTGELFF.

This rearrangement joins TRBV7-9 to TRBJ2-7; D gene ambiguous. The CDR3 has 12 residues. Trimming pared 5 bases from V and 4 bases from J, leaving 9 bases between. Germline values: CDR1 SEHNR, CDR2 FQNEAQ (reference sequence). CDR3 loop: CASSPIGYEQYF. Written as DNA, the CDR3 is TGTGCCAGCAGCCCGATTGGATACGAGCAGTACTTC.

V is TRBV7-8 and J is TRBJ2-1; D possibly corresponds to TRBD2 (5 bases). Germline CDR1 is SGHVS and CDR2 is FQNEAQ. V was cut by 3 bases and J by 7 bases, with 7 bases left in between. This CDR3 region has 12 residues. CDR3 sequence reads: CASSFGENEQFF. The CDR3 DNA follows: TGTGCCAGCAGCTTCGGGGAAAATGAGCAGTTCTTC.

In nucleotides, the CDR3 is TGCGCCAGCAGCTCGGGGACAGGAGGCGGATTGAACACCGGGGAGCTGTTTTTT. As protein: CASSSGTGGGLNTGELFF. This chain connects TRBV4-1 to TRBJ2-2; 8 positions agree with TRBD1. Germline lookup yields CDR1 MGHRA and CDR2 YSYEKL. The ends lost 5 bases at V and 1 base at J; junction bases unmatched: 12. CDR3 length: 18 residues.

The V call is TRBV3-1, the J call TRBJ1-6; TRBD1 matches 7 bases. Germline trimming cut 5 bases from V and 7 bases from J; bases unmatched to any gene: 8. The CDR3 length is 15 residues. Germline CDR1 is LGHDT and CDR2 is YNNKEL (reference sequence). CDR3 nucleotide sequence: TGTGCCAGCAGCTACAGGGGACAATTGAATTCACCCCTCCACTTT. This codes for CASSYRGQLNSPLHF.

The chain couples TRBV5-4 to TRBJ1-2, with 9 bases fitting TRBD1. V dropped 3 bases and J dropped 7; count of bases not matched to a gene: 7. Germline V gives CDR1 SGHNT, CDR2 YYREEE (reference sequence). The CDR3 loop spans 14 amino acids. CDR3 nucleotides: TGTGCCAGCAGCTGGGGACAGGGCAATGGTGGCTACACCTTC. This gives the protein CASSWGQGNGGYTF.

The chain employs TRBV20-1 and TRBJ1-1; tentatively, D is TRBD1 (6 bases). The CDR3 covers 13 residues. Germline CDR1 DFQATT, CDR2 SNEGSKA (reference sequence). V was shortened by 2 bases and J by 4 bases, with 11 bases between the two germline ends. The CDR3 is CSARPQGFTEAFF. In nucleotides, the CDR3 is TGCAGTGCTAGACCCCAGGGGTTCACTGAAGCTTTCTTT.

CDR3 bases: TGCAGTGCCAGCGGACAGGCGGTAGACATGAACACTGAAGCTTTCTTT. Protein sequence: CSASGQAVDMNTEAFF. The genes are TRBV20-1 and TRBJ1-1; 7 bases line up with TRBD1. CDR3 length equals 16 residues. V trimming: 6 bases; J trimming: 0 bases; junction bases outside the gene matches: 13. Germline lookup yields CDR1 DFQATT and CDR2 SNEGSKA (reference sequence).

CDR3 protein: CASSLLRNTEAFF. The CDR3 DNA sequence: TGTGCCAGCAGCTTATTACGGAACACTGAAGCTTTCTTT. The V gene is TRBV7-2, the J gene TRBJ1-1; the D is unclear. Germline V gene sequence: CDR1 SGHTA, CDR2 FQGNSA. V lost 2 bases and J 1 base, leaving 5 bases between the germline ends. This CDR3 contains 13 residues.

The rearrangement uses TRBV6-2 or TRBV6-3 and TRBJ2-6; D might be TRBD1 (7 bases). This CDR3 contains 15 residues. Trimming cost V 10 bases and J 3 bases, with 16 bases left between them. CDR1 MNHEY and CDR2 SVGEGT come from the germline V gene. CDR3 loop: CATRGASDGANVLTF. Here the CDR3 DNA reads TGTGCCACCAGGGGGGCGTCAGATGGGGCCAACGTCCTGACTTTC.

The CDR3 protein is CASSGLSQGASTDTQYF. CDR3 sequence (DNA): TGTGCCAGCAGTGGCCTAAGCCAGGGCGCAAGCACAGATACGCAGTATTTT. The chain has TRBV25-1 and TRBJ2-3; a possible D gene is TRBD1 (5 bases). The germline V gene has CDR1 MGHDK and CDR2 SYGVNS. This CDR3 has 17 residues. With 4 bases removed from V and 0 bases from J, the gap between germline ends came to 17 bases.

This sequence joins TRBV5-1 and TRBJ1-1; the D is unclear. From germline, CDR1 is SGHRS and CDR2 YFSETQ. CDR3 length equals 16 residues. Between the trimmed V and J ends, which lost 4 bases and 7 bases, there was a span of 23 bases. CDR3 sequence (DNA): TGCGCCAGCAGCCTAACGGCTATGCAGCCTGGTTATGAAGCTTTCTTT. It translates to CASSLTAMQPGYEAFF.

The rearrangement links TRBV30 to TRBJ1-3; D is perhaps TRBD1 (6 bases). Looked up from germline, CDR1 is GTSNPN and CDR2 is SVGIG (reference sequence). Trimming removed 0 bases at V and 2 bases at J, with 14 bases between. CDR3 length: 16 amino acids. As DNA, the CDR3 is TGTGCCTGGAGTGTACAGGGATTCCCTGCTGGAAACACCATATATTTT. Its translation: CAWSVQGFPAGNTIYF.

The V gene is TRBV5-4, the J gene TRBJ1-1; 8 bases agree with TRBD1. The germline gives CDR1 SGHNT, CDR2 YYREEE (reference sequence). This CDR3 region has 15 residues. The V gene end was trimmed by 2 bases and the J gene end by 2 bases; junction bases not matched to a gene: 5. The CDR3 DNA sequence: TGTGCCAGCAGCTTTCCCGGGACAGGCAACACTGAAGCTTTCTTT. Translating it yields CASSFPGTGNTEAFF.

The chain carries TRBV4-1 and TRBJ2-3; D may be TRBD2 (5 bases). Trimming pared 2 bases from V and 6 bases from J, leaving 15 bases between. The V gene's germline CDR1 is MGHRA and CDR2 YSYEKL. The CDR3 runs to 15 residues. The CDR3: CASSQIRGGSDTQYF. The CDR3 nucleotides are TGCGCCAGCAGCCAAATAAGAGGAGGTTCGGATACGCAGTATTTT.

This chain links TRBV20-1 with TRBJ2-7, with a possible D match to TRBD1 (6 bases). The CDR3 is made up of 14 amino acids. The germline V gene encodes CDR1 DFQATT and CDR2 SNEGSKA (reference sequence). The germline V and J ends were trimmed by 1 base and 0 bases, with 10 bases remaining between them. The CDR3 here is CSARGQGSSYEQYF. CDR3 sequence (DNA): TGCAGTGCTAGAGGCCAGGGGAGCTCCTACGAGCAGTACTTC.

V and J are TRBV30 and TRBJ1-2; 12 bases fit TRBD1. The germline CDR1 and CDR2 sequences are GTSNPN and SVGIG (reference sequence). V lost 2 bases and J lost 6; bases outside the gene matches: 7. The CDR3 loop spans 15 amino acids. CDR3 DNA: TGTGCCTGGAGTCCCCCGGGACAGGGGGCGGATGGCTACACCTTC. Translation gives CAWSPPGQGADGYTF.

CDR3 DNA sequence: TGCGCCAGCAGGTCCGGAGATGAAGCTTTCTTT. Residues: CASRSGDEAFF. The rearrangement uses TRBV5-1 and TRBJ1-1, with D unresolved. The V and J ends lost 5 bases and 7 bases respectively, with 9 bases between them. CDR1 and CDR2 (germline): SGHRS, YFSETQ. This CDR3 spans 11 amino acids.

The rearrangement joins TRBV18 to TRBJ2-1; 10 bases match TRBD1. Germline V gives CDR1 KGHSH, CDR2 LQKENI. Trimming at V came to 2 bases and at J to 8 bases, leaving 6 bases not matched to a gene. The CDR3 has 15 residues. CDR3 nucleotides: TGTGCCAGCTCACCAACCGGACAGGGGGTAGATGAGCAGTTCTTC. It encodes CASSPTGQGVDEQFF. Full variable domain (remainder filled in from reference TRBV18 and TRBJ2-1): NAGVMQNPRHLVRRRGQEARLRCSPMKGHSHVYWYRQLPEEGLKFMVYLQKENIIDESGMPKERFSAEFPKEGPSILRIQQVVRGDSAAYFCASSPTGQGVDEQFFGPGTRLTVL.

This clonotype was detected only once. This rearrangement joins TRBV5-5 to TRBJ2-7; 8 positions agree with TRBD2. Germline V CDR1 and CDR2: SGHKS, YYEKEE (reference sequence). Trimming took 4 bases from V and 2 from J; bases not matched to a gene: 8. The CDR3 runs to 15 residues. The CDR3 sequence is CASSAAGGGPYEQYF. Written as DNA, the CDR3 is TGTGCCAGCAGCGCCGCGGGGGGTGGACCCTACGAGCAGTACTTC.

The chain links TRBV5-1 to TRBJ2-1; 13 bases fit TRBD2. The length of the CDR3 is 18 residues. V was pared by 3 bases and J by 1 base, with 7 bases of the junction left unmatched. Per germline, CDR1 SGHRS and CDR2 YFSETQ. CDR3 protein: CASSWTWTSGSSYNEQFF. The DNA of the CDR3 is TGCGCCAGCAGCTGGACTTGGACTAGCGGGAGTTCCTACAATGAGCAGTTCTTC.